This entry features one T cell receptor beta chain sequence. These data belong to a study of control samples from healthy donors and cancer patients. In germline, CDR1 is LNHNV, CDR2 YYDKDF (reference sequence). Trimming left V 1 base short and J 0 bases short, with 6 bases between. The CDR3 totals 14 residues. Using immunoSEQ multiplex PCR, the repertoire was profiled, and TCRdb retains in-frame clones only, with some absent. Of approximately 88,000 clones listed, about nine tenths are singletons. This sequence joins TRBV15 and TRBJ1-1, with D unclear. Sequenced sample: blood. The sequence derives from a woman aged 30 to 39 in good health. Here the CDR3 DNA reads TGTGCCACCAGCAGAGTTCAGGTGAACACTGAAGCTTTCTTT. It yields the protein CATSRVQVNTEAFF. The full variable domain, its missing parts supplied by reference TRBV15 and TRBJ1-1, is DAMVIQNPRYQVTQFGKPVTLSCSQTLNHNVMYWYQQKSSQAPKLLFHYYDKDFNNEADTPDNFQSRRPNTSFCFLDIRSPGLGDTAMYLCATSRVQVNTEAFFGQGTRLTVV.